A selection of T cell receptor beta chains follows, all from one sample in a study of T-cell reconstitution after alpha-beta-depleted transplantation in children. TCRdb fed the PCR reads into MiXCR, producing one record per CDR3 protein. The sample has 700,000 to 950,000 distinct CDR3 sequences, under 20% seen once. The sequences come from PBMCs, mostly from graft donor cells, collected 360 days after TCRalphabeta/CD19-depleted stem cell transplant. Receptor source: a male patient younger than 18 who had a stem cell transplant for acute lymphoblastic leukemia, so the T cells may come from the graft donor. Each CDR3 is given with its conserved first and last residue. A D gene is named only where the DNA matches it firmly. Expanded clones get a size class; other rows say once, few or many, or leave the size out.

TRBJ2-2	.	.	TRBV10-1	CASSEKNTGELFF	TGCGCCAGCAGTGAAAAGAACACCGGGGAGCTGTTTTTT
TRBJ2-7	.	.	TRBV7-9	CASSLSLALSSYEQYF	TGTGCCAGCAGCTTAAGCCTAGCGTTGAGCTCCTACGAGCAGTACTTC
TRBJ2-3	.	.	TRBV15	CATSSSAPDTQYF	TGTGCCACCAGCAGTTCCGCCCCAGATACGCAGTATTTT
TRBJ2-1	TRBD2	few	TRBV7-9	CASSFTTSGRDEQFF	TGTGCCAGCAGCTTTACGACTAGCGGGAGGGATGAGCAGTTCTTC
TRBJ2-3	TRBD2	.	TRBV2	CATTLAAATDTQYF	TGTGCCACCACACTAGCGGCCGCCACAGATACGCAGTATTTT
TRBJ1-2	TRBD1	.	TRBV6-5	CASRRTGRANYGYTF	TGTGCCAGCAGGAGGACAGGGCGAGCTAACTATGGCTACACCTTC
TRBJ2-7	.	.	TRBV15	CATSRGVYYEQYF	TGTGCCACCAGCAGAGGGGTTTACTACGAGCAGTACTTC
TRBJ2-3	.	many	TRBV7-8	CASSSPRQGGTQYF	TGTGCCAGCAGCTCACCTAGACAAGGGGGTACGCAGTATTTT
TRBJ2-1	TRBD2	few	TRBV20-1	CSARGYVAGGYNEQFF	TGCAGTGCTAGAGGATATGTAGCGGGAGGTTACAATGAGCAGTTCTTC
TRBJ2-1	.	.	TRBV11-2	CASREPGRLSNEQFF	TGTGCCAGCAGGGAACCGGGACGATTGTCCAATGAGCAGTTCTTC
TRBJ1-5	.	.	TRBV6-5	CATKLLNSNQPQHF	TGTGCCACCAAACTCCTCAATAGCAATCAGCCCCAGCATTTT
TRBJ2-2	.	.	TRBV12-3/TRBV12-4	CASTPQGTQYTGELFF	TGTGCCAGCACTCCTCAAGGGACACAGTACACCGGGGAGCTGTTTTTT
TRBJ2-7	TRBD2	.	TRBV29-1	CSVETAGDYEQYF	TGCAGCGTTGAAACAGCGGGAGATTACGAGCAGTACTTC
TRBJ2-1	.	few	TRBV7-9	CASSLDRVLSEQFF	TGTGCCAGCAGCCTTGACAGAGTTTTGTCTGAGCAGTTCTTC
TRBJ1-5	TRBD1	few	TRBV6-1	CASCRDRGDQPQHF	TGTGCCAGCTGCCGGGACAGGGGTGACCAGCCCCAGCATTTT
TRBJ2-2	TRBD2	few	TRBV29-1	CSVELAQGLAGELFF	TGCAGCGTTGAACTAGCGCAGGGACTAGCCGGGGAGCTGTTTTTT
TRBJ2-2	TRBD2	few	TRBV7-3	CASSLNPLAGGHTGELFF	TGTGCCAGCAGCTTAAATCCATTAGCGGGAGGTCACACCGGGGAGCTGTTTTTT
TRBJ2-5	TRBD2	many	TRBV15	CATSRSLLAGGETQYF	TGTGCCACCAGCAGATCCCTACTAGCGGGAGGGGAGACCCAGTACTTC
TRBJ2-1	TRBD2	few	TRBV5-5	CASSLGIVAGGPRNEQFF	TGTGCCAGCAGCTTGGGCATTGTAGCGGGAGGGCCGCGGAATGAGCAGTTCTTC
TRBJ2-1	.	few	TRBV11-3	CASSKGWNEQFF	TGTGCCAGCAGCAAGGGGTGGAATGAGCAGTTCTTC
TRBJ2-7	.	few	TRBV21-1	CASSKEGLAGGYSYEQYF	TGTGCCAGCAGCAAAGAGGGTCTGGCGGGAGGTTACTCCTACGAGCAGTACTTC
TRBJ2-3	TRBD2	many	TRBV5-1	CASSLWASGTTDTQYF	TGCGCCAGCAGCTTGTGGGCTAGCGGGACCACAGATACGCAGTATTTT
TRBJ2-5	.	few	TRBV12-3/TRBV12-4	CASSLDHQETQYF	TGTGCCAGCAGCCTGGACCACCAAGAGACCCAGTACTTC
TRBJ2-1	TRBD2	few	TRBV27	CASSPIAGFYNEQFF	TGTGCCAGCAGCCCGATAGCGGGGTTCTACAATGAGCAGTTCTTC
TRBJ1-4	.	many	TRBV6-1	CASRTGNLGEKLFF	TGTGCCAGCCGCACAGGGAACCTTGGGGAAAAACTGTTTTTT
TRBJ2-7	.	few	TRBV5-1	CASSLGDQPYEQYF	TGCGCCAGCAGCTTGGGTGATCAACCCTACGAGCAGTACTTC
TRBJ2-1	TRBD1	few	TRBV29-1	CSVERDRGGLAGRNEQFF	TGCAGCGTCGAAAGGGACAGGGGAGGCCTAGCGGGCCGCAATGAGCAGTTCTTC
TRBJ2-1	TRBD2	.	TRBV29-1	CSTGDGLAGGPYEQFF	TGCAGCACGGGGGATGGACTAGCGGGAGGGCCTTATGAGCAGTTCTTC
TRBJ2-7	TRBD1	few	TRBV24-1	CATSDPPRDRDDYEQYF	TGTGCCACCAGTGATCCCCCTAGGGACAGGGATGACTACGAGCAGTACTTC
TRBJ2-4	.	few	TRBV4-1	CASSLLGTPFQNIQYF	TGCGCCAGCAGCCTCCTGGGTACCCCATTCCAAAACATTCAGTACTTC
TRBJ2-2	.	many	TRBV7-3	CASRGALNTGELFF	TGTGCCAGCAGGGGGGCCTTAAACACCGGGGAGCTGTTTTTT
TRBJ2-1	.	.	TRBV24-1	CATGSGYEQFF	TGTGCCACCGGGAGTGGCTATGAGCAGTTCTTC
TRBJ2-3	TRBD2	many	TRBV7-8	CASRGRGADTQYF	TGTGCCAGCCGAGGGCGGGGGGCAGATACGCAGTATTTT
TRBJ2-1	.	.	TRBV24-1	CATSDAGVRTYNEQFF	TGTGCCACCAGTGACGCAGGGGTCCGCACCTACAATGAGCAGTTCTTC
TRBJ2-1	TRBD1	many	TRBV25-1	CASSGGTGLNEQFF	TGTGCCAGCAGTGGTGGGACAGGGTTGAATGAGCAGTTCTTC
TRBJ2-6	.	many	TRBV12-3/TRBV12-4	CASSISRAGPSF	TGTGCCAGCAGTATATCACGGGCAGGGCCTAGTTTC
TRBJ2-1	.	.	TRBV11-2	CASSLLSLSYNEQFF	TGTGCCAGCAGCTTACTGTCCCTCTCCTACAATGAGCAGTTCTTC
TRBJ1-1	TRBD1	.	TRBV6-1	CASSEGQGFHTEAFF	TGTGCCAGCAGTGAGGGACAGGGCTTTCACACTGAAGCTTTCTTT
TRBJ2-7	TRBD2	few	TRBV7-8	CASSSPGPRRASGRIEQYF	TGTGCCAGCAGCTCGCCTGGTCCCCGCCGGGCTAGCGGGAGGATCGAGCAGTACTTC
TRBJ2-2	.	few	TRBV19	CASSIRRVIQALNPELFF	TGTGCCAGTAGTATAAGGAGGGTTATCCAGGCCCTGAACCCGGAGCTGTTTTTT
TRBJ2-7	.	.	TRBV10-3	CAISLQGSYEQYF	TGTGCCATCAGTCTTCAGGGCTCCTACGAGCAGTACTTC
TRBJ2-1	TRBD2	many	TRBV28	CASSSATSGRLNEQFF	TGTGCCAGCAGTTCCGCGACTAGCGGGAGGTTAAATGAGCAGTTCTTC
TRBJ2-5	TRBD2	.	TRBV5-1	CASSSARGGFQETQYF	TGCGCCAGCAGCTCCGCCCGGGGGGGATTCCAAGAGACCCAGTACTTC
TRBJ2-7	.	few	TRBV27	CASSLRGAGAYEQYF	TGTGCCAGCAGTCTCCGCGGCGCAGGGGCCTACGAGCAGTACTTC
TRBJ1-3	.	few	TRBV29-1	CSVAVYSGNTIYF	TGCAGCGTTGCCGTTTACTCTGGAAACACCATATATTTT
TRBJ2-1	TRBD2	many	TRBV4-1	CASSLGPQRGKRYNEQFF	TGCGCCAGCAGTCTCGGGCCCCAGCGGGGTAAGAGGTACAATGAGCAGTTCTTC
TRBJ1-2	.	.	TRBV4-1	CASSQHGAGLYYGYTF	TGCGCCAGCAGCCAACATGGGGCAGGGCTTTACTATGGCTACACCTTC
TRBJ1-2	.	many	TRBV4-1	CASSQDRDPGFYGYTF	TGCGCCAGCAGCCAAGATCGGGACCCAGGATTCTATGGCTACACCTTC
TRBJ2-1	.	.	TRBV24-1	CATTTGNSYNEQFF	TGTGCCACCACCACAGGAAACTCCTACAATGAGCAGTTCTTC